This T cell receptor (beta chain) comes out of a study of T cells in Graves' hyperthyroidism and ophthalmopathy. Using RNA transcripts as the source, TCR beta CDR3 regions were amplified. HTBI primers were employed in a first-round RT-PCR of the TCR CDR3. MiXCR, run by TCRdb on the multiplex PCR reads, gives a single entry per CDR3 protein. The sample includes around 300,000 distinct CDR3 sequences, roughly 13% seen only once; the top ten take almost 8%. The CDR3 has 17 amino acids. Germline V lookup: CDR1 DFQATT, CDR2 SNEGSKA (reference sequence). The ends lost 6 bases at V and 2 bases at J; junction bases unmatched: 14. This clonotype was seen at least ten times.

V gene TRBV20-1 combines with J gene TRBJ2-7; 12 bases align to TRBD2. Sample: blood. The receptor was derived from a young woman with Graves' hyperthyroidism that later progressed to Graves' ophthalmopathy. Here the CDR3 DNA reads TGCAGTGCGCGTCCCGGACTAGCGGGAAGCACCGCCTACGAGCAGTACTTC. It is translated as CSARPGLAGSTAYEQYF.